The entry that follows covers one T cell receptor (beta chain) sequence. This entry belongs to a study of control samples from healthy donors and cancer patients. Data came from immunoSEQ multiplex PCR; TCRdb stores just in-frame clones and leaves some out. The table includes some 250,000 clones, almost 85% detected once. From germline, CDR1 is KGHSH and CDR2 LQKENI. The CDR3 totals 15 residues. V was pared by 0 bases and J by 1 base, with 9 bases between. The receptor was isolated from a woman in her sixties or seventies with lung cancer. The chain couples TRBV18 to TRBJ1-2; D possibly corresponds to TRBD1 (6 bases). Sequenced: PBMCs. This CDR3 is CASSPPGTNNYGYTF. CDR3 bases: TGTGCCAGCTCACCACCTGGGACAAATAACTATGGCTACACCTTC.